What follows is one T cell receptor beta chain and its context. As yet, its antigen is unknown. Germline CDR1 and CDR2: SGHRS and YFSETQ. CDR3 length: 13 amino acids. J gave up 4 bases and V 4 bases, and 2 bases lay outside the gene matches. The data stem from a study of a mutant IDH1 vaccine in newly diagnosed glioma. Study-wide background: Patients were pretreated with radiotherapy, temozolomide, or both, mostly both. Findings and limits, study-wide: Immune responses arising from the vaccine appeared in 80% to 95% of patients.

The repertoire was sequenced with immunoSEQ multiplex PCR; TCRdb's copy has only in-frame clones and lacks some. The sample yields 95,000 to 120,000 clones, roughly 90% seen once. Time point reported: week 11, during vaccination. Topical imiquimod accompanied each vaccine dose, which consisted of 300 ug of mutant IDH1 20-mer peptide. The gene calls are TRBV5-1 and TRBJ2-5, with TRBD1 matching 9 bases. This clonotype was sampled from a woman aged 50 to 60 with glioma. The starting material was PBMCs, obtained from a glioma patient whose treatment included an IDH1 peptide vaccine. As DNA, the CDR3 is TGCGCCAGCAGCCCGACAGGGGGAGAGACCCAGTACTTC. Amino acids: CASSPTGGETQYF.